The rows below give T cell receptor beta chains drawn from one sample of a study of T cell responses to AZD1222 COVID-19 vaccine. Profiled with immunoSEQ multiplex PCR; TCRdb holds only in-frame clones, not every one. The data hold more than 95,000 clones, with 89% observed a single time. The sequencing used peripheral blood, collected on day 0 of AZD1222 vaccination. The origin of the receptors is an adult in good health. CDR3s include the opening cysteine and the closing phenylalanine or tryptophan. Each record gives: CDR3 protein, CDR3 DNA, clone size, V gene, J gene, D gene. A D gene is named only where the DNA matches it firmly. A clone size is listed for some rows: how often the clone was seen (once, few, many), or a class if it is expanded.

cdr3_aa: CASSPQQGGYTF
cdr3_nt: TGTGCCAGTAGTCCTCAACAGGGGGGCTACACCTTC
clone_size: -
v_call: TRBV19
j_call: TRBJ1-2
d_call: TRBD1

cdr3_aa: CASRSLTGVDYGYTF
cdr3_nt: TGCGCCAGCAGATCACTAACAGGGGTGGACTATGGCTACACCTTC
clone_size: -
v_call: TRBV5-1
j_call: TRBJ1-2
d_call: TRBD1

cdr3_aa: CASSLGAGVNEQYF
cdr3_nt: TGTGCCAGCAGTTTAGGAGCGGGAGTGAACGAGCAGTACTTC
clone_size: -
v_call: TRBV28
j_call: TRBJ2-7
d_call: TRBD2

cdr3_aa: CASQNDPGRAGYTF
cdr3_nt: TGTGCCAGCCAAAATGACCCAGGGCGGGCTGGCTACACCTTC
clone_size: -
v_call: TRBV11-3
j_call: TRBJ1-2
d_call: -

cdr3_aa: CASSGTAGTGELFF
cdr3_nt: TGTGCCAGTAGCGGGACAGCAGGCACCGGGGAGCTGTTTTTT
clone_size: -
v_call: TRBV19
j_call: TRBJ2-2
d_call: TRBD1

cdr3_aa: CSVERGLDTEAFF
cdr3_nt: TGCAGCGTTGAACGGGGACTTGACACTGAAGCTTTCTTT
clone_size: -
v_call: TRBV29-1
j_call: TRBJ1-1
d_call: -

cdr3_aa: CASSISGTANNSPLHF
cdr3_nt: TGTGCCAGTAGTATATCCGGGACAGCGAATAATTCACCCCTCCACTTT
clone_size: -
v_call: TRBV19
j_call: TRBJ1-6
d_call: TRBD1

cdr3_aa: CASSLGLIEGDGYTF
cdr3_nt: TGTGCCAGCAGCTTGGGATTGATTGAGGGGGATGGCTACACCTTC
clone_size: few
v_call: TRBV7-2
j_call: TRBJ1-2
d_call: -

cdr3_aa: CAWSADRGSQQPQHF
cdr3_nt: TGTGCCTGGAGTGCGGACAGGGGTTCGCAGCAGCCCCAGCATTTT
clone_size: -
v_call: TRBV30
j_call: TRBJ1-5
d_call: TRBD1

cdr3_aa: CASKFTGYEQYF
cdr3_nt: TGTGCCAGCAAGTTCACAGGGTATGAGCAGTACTTC
clone_size: -
v_call: TRBV6-5
j_call: TRBJ2-7
d_call: -

cdr3_aa: CASSSQGYRQETQYF
cdr3_nt: TGCGCCAGCAGCTCCCAGGGTTATCGCCAAGAGACCCAGTACTTC
clone_size: -
v_call: TRBV5-1
j_call: TRBJ2-5
d_call: -

cdr3_aa: CATSRLAGTGELFF
cdr3_nt: TGTGCCACCAGCAGACTAGCGGGAACCGGGGAGCTGTTTTTT
clone_size: -
v_call: TRBV24-1
j_call: TRBJ2-2
d_call: TRBD2

cdr3_aa: CASSRNRGLEYQPQHF
cdr3_nt: TGTGCCAGCAGTAGAAACAGGGGTCTAGAGTATCAGCCCCAGCATTTT
clone_size: -
v_call: TRBV6-6
j_call: TRBJ1-5
d_call: TRBD1

cdr3_aa: CATSEATPRGGYTF
cdr3_nt: TGTGCCACCAGTGAAGCCACTCCCAGGGGTGGCTACACCTTC
clone_size: -
v_call: TRBV24-1
j_call: TRBJ1-2
d_call: -

cdr3_aa: CASSRDRGPGSYNSPLHF
cdr3_nt: TGTGCCAGCAGTCGAGACAGGGGGCCAGGCTCCTATAATTCACCCCTCCACTTT
clone_size: -
v_call: TRBV28
j_call: TRBJ1-6
d_call: TRBD1

cdr3_aa: CASSIDHKGPYNEQFF
cdr3_nt: TGTGCCAGTAGTATAGATCACAAGGGCCCCTACAATGAGCAGTTCTTC
clone_size: -
v_call: TRBV19
j_call: TRBJ2-1
d_call: -

cdr3_aa: CASSLRQGDGTGELFF
cdr3_nt: TGTGCCAGCAGCTTACGACAGGGAGACGGCACCGGGGAGCTGTTTTTT
clone_size: -
v_call: TRBV7-2
j_call: TRBJ2-2
d_call: TRBD1

cdr3_aa: CASSAREGQNTGELFF
cdr3_nt: TGTGCCAGCAGCGCACGAGAGGGACAGAACACCGGGGAGCTGTTTTTT
clone_size: -
v_call: TRBV9
j_call: TRBJ2-2
d_call: -

cdr3_aa: CAWSDRGYGHEQYF
cdr3_nt: TGTGCCTGGAGTGACCGGGGCTACGGCCACGAGCAGTACTTC
clone_size: -
v_call: TRBV30
j_call: TRBJ2-7
d_call: -

cdr3_aa: CASRTGNTIYF
cdr3_nt: TGTGCCAGCAGGACGGGAAACACCATATATTTT
clone_size: -
v_call: TRBV27
j_call: TRBJ1-3
d_call: -

cdr3_aa: CASSDRAVDQPQHF
cdr3_nt: TGTGCCAGCAGTGACAGGGCGGTTGATCAGCCCCAGCATTTT
clone_size: -
v_call: TRBV2
j_call: TRBJ1-5
d_call: -

cdr3_aa: CAWSVTSGRTDTQYF
cdr3_nt: TGTGCCTGGAGTGTAACTAGCGGGAGGACAGATACGCAGTATTTT
clone_size: -
v_call: TRBV30
j_call: TRBJ2-3
d_call: TRBD2

cdr3_aa: CASSYSGGGNTEAFF
cdr3_nt: TGTGCCAGCAGCTACTCCGGAGGAGGGAACACTGAAGCTTTCTTT
clone_size: -
v_call: TRBV7-3
j_call: TRBJ1-1
d_call: -

cdr3_aa: CASSPGRNEQFF
cdr3_nt: TGTGCCAGCAGCCCCGGAAGGAATGAGCAGTTCTTC
clone_size: -
v_call: TRBV5-6
j_call: TRBJ2-1
d_call: -

cdr3_aa: CASTPGGPNTEAFF
cdr3_nt: TGTGCCAGCACCCCTGGGGGGCCGAACACTGAAGCTTTCTTT
clone_size: few
v_call: TRBV2
j_call: TRBJ1-1
d_call: -

cdr3_aa: CASSLGAPPEAFF
cdr3_nt: TGTGCCAGCAGCTTAGGGGCACCCCCTGAAGCTTTCTTT
clone_size: -
v_call: TRBV7-2
j_call: TRBJ1-1
d_call: -

cdr3_aa: CASSPGTENYGYTF
cdr3_nt: TGCGCCAGCAGTCCCGGGACAGAGAACTATGGCTACACCTTC
clone_size: -
v_call: TRBV10-1
j_call: TRBJ1-2
d_call: TRBD1

cdr3_aa: CASSLGRWESGELFF
cdr3_nt: TGTGCCAGCAGTTTGGGGAGGTGGGAGAGCGGGGAGCTGTTTTTT
clone_size: -
v_call: TRBV28
j_call: TRBJ2-2
d_call: -

cdr3_aa: CAVQGAYEQYF
cdr3_nt: TGTGCCGTCCAGGGGGCTTACGAGCAGTACTTC
clone_size: -
v_call: TRBV10-3
j_call: TRBJ2-7
d_call: TRBD1

cdr3_aa: CSVAVGAGGREAFF
cdr3_nt: TGCAGCGTTGCAGTTGGGGCGGGGGGCCGTGAAGCTTTCTTT
clone_size: few
v_call: TRBV29-1
j_call: TRBJ1-1
d_call: -

cdr3_aa: CASVRGETQYF
cdr3_nt: TGTGCCAGCGTCCGGGGAGAGACCCAGTACTTC
clone_size: -
v_call: TRBV28
j_call: TRBJ2-5
d_call: -

cdr3_aa: CASSESDTEAFF
cdr3_nt: TGTGCCAGCTCCGAGAGCGACACTGAAGCTTTCTTT
clone_size: -
v_call: TRBV5-4
j_call: TRBJ1-1
d_call: -

cdr3_aa: CASSLWAADEAFF
cdr3_nt: TGTGCCAGCAGCTTGTGGGCCGCCGATGAAGCTTTCTTT
clone_size: -
v_call: TRBV5-4
j_call: TRBJ1-1
d_call: -

cdr3_aa: CASSAGVSTDTQYF
cdr3_nt: TGTGCCAGTAGCGCAGGGGTGAGCACAGATACGCAGTATTTT
clone_size: -
v_call: TRBV19
j_call: TRBJ2-3
d_call: -

cdr3_aa: CASRTTSGTSGELFF
cdr3_nt: TGTGCCAGCAGAACGACTAGCGGGACCTCCGGGGAGCTGTTTTTT
clone_size: few
v_call: TRBV27
j_call: TRBJ2-2
d_call: TRBD2

cdr3_aa: CASRVEGWNEQFF
cdr3_nt: TGTGCCAGCAGGGTTGAGGGTTGGAATGAGCAGTTCTTC
clone_size: -
v_call: TRBV6-6
j_call: TRBJ2-1
d_call: -

cdr3_aa: CASSLRQGGRDEQYF
cdr3_nt: TGTGCCAGCAGTTTGAGGCAGGGTGGTCGGGACGAGCAGTACTTC
clone_size: few
v_call: TRBV28
j_call: TRBJ2-7
d_call: -

cdr3_aa: CASSWQGYGYTF
cdr3_nt: TGTGCCAGCAGCTGGCAGGGGTATGGCTACACCTTC
clone_size: -
v_call: TRBV5-6
j_call: TRBJ1-2
d_call: -

cdr3_aa: CASSQATADRVGNTIYF
cdr3_nt: TGCGCCAGCAGCCAAGCCACCGCCGACAGGGTTGGAAACACCATATATTTT
clone_size: -
v_call: TRBV4-1
j_call: TRBJ1-3
d_call: TRBD1

cdr3_aa: CASSRGGGNQPQHF
cdr3_nt: TGTGCCAGCAGTAGGGGGGGTGGCAATCAGCCCCAGCATTTT
clone_size: -
v_call: TRBV2
j_call: TRBJ1-5
d_call: -

cdr3_aa: CASTGGGSHQPQHF
cdr3_nt: TGTGCCAGCACTGGAGGGGGGTCGCATCAGCCCCAGCATTTT
clone_size: -
v_call: TRBV6-5
j_call: TRBJ1-5
d_call: -

cdr3_aa: CASSLGGGSANYGYTF
cdr3_nt: TGTGCCAGCAGCTTAGGAGGGGGTTCAGCTAACTATGGCTACACCTTC
clone_size: -
v_call: TRBV7-8
j_call: TRBJ1-2
d_call: -

cdr3_aa: CASSQAFYGYTF
cdr3_nt: TGCGCCAGCAGCCAAGCCTTCTATGGCTACACCTTC
clone_size: once
v_call: TRBV4-1
j_call: TRBJ1-2
d_call: -

cdr3_aa: CASSSSGYPQDYGYTF
cdr3_nt: TGTGCCAGCAGTTCGTCCGGATACCCCCAGGACTATGGCTACACCTTC
clone_size: -
v_call: TRBV28
j_call: TRBJ1-2
d_call: -

cdr3_aa: CASSASPGREQFF
cdr3_nt: TGTGCCAGCAGCGCGAGCCCCGGGCGTGAGCAGTTCTTC
clone_size: -
v_call: TRBV7-2
j_call: TRBJ2-1
d_call: -

cdr3_aa: CASSLGTGGAYEQYF
cdr3_nt: TGTGCCAGCAGCTTAGGGACAGGGGGCGCGTACGAGCAGTACTTC
clone_size: -
v_call: TRBV11-3
j_call: TRBJ2-7
d_call: TRBD1

cdr3_aa: CASSRDFRGWSPLHF
cdr3_nt: TGCGCCAGCAGTCGAGATTTTAGGGGATGGTCACCCCTCCACTTT
clone_size: -
v_call: TRBV23-1
j_call: TRBJ1-6
d_call: -

cdr3_aa: CASSTRQVHTF
cdr3_nt: TGTGCCAGCAGCACTCGACAGGTTCACACCTTC
clone_size: -
v_call: TRBV5-6
j_call: TRBJ1-2
d_call: -

cdr3_aa: CASSQPRGGLYYEQYF
cdr3_nt: TGTGCCAGCAGCCAACCCCGGGGGGGGCTTTACTACGAGCAGTACTTC
clone_size: -
v_call: TRBV3-1/TRBV3-2
j_call: TRBJ2-7
d_call: TRBD2

cdr3_aa: CASSFQPLDTEAFF
cdr3_nt: TGTGCCAGCAGCTTCCAGCCCCTGGACACTGAAGCTTTCTTT
clone_size: -
v_call: TRBV5-5
j_call: TRBJ1-1
d_call: -

cdr3_aa: CASSPRDGEHNEQFF
cdr3_nt: TGTGCCAGCAGCCCCCGGGACGGAGAACATAATGAGCAGTTCTTC
clone_size: once
v_call: TRBV3-1/TRBV3-2
j_call: TRBJ2-1
d_call: -

cdr3_aa: CASSGGLHSYNEQFF
cdr3_nt: TGTGCCAGCAGCGGAGGACTCCACTCCTACAATGAGCAGTTCTTC
clone_size: medium-sized
v_call: TRBV7-3
j_call: TRBJ2-1
d_call: -

cdr3_aa: CASSRGIGYGYTF
cdr3_nt: TGTGCTAGTTCCCGGGGTATCGGCTATGGCTACACCTTC
clone_size: -
v_call: TRBV12-5
j_call: TRBJ1-2
d_call: -